This entry is about one T cell receptor (beta chain). The data were obtained in a study of blood T cell repertoires in COVID-19. Study at large: Acute-phase and convalescent COVID-19 samples originated in the United States, Italy and Spain.

Original data processing: Researchers report that nucleated cell counts were estimated from reference gene primer amplification. Clones were sequenced by immunoSEQ multiplex PCR, and TCRdb holds only the in-frame ones, with some missing. The V and J calls and the clone size are those of that table, but D and trimming were determined from the DNA. This sample has some 200,000 clones, with about four fifths found just once. CDR1 is MNHNY, CDR2 SVGAGI, per germline (reference sequence). The CDR3 has 16 amino acids. Trimming left V 0 bases short and J 0 bases short, with 9 bases between. The TCR comes from a woman between 35 and 50 years old with acute or convalescent COVID-19. The genes are TRBV6-6 and TRBJ2-1; D is unresolved. The sample consisted of peripheral blood. The CDR3 sequence is CASSYSEVGSYNEQFF. The CDR3 DNA reads TGTGCCAGCAGTTACTCCGAGGTGGGCTCCTACAATGAGCAGTTCTTC.